These T cell receptor beta chains were read from a single sample in a study of cytomegalovirus exposure and HLA in healthy donors. Sequencing was performed with immunoSEQ multiplex PCR; in TCRdb, only in-frame clones are kept and a portion is missing. Altogether about 65,000 clones are present, 78% being singletons, with the ten largest covering 2.5% to 3.5%. The specimen was PBMCs. The receptors stem from a girl between 5 and 17 years old in good health and CMV-seropositive. CDR3s include the opening cysteine and the closing phenylalanine or tryptophan. Fields, in order: D gene, clone size, V gene, J gene, CDR3 protein, CDR3 DNA. A D gene is named only where the DNA matches it firmly. Clone size appears in some rows only: once, few, many, or a class for an expanded clone.

>NA|NA|TRBV6-1|TRBJ1-2
CARGTVNYGYTF
TGTGCCAGGGGGACTGTCAACTATGGCTACACCTTC
>TRBD2|NA|TRBV14|TRBJ2-7
CASSQVREGLYEQYF
TGTGCCAGCAGCCAAGTCCGGGAGGGCCTCTACGAGCAGTACTTC
>TRBD1|NA|TRBV6-6|TRBJ2-7
CASSYPGQGVYEQYF
TGTGCCAGCAGTTACCCTGGACAGGGCGTCTACGAGCAGTACTTC
>TRBD1|NA|TRBV19|TRBJ1-6
CASSRGRGQNSPLHF
TGTGCCAGTTCCAGGGGCAGGGGGCAGAATTCACCCCTCCACTTT
>NA|once|TRBV5-1|TRBJ1-1
CASSPVALNTEAFF
TGCGCCAGCAGCCCAGTAGCCCTGAACACTGAAGCTTTCTTT
>NA|NA|TRBV30|TRBJ2-6
CAWSGDRHNSGANVLTF
TGTGCCTGGAGTGGAGACAGGCACAACTCTGGGGCCAACGTCCTGACTTTC
>TRBD2|NA|TRBV18|TRBJ2-1
CASSPLSGSLGNEQFF
TGTGCCAGCTCACCACTCAGCGGGAGCTTAGGCAATGAGCAGTTCTTC
>NA|once|TRBV10-3|TRBJ1-4
CANSYSGQGELFF
TGTGCCAACTCCTACAGTGGCCAAGGGGAACTGTTTTTT
>NA|NA|TRBV2|TRBJ1-5
CASEAGRISNQPQHF
TGTGCCAGCGAAGCCGGGAGGATAAGCAATCAGCCCCAGCATTTT
>NA|NA|TRBV2|TRBJ2-2
CASSRRQMNTGELFF
TGTGCCAGCAGCCGCCGACAAATGAACACCGGGGAGCTGTTTTTT
>NA|NA|TRBV6-1|TRBJ2-7
CATGQSPYEQYF
TGTGCCACCGGACAGAGCCCCTACGAGCAGTACTTC
>TRBD1|NA|TRBV28|TRBJ1-2
CASSSFRTGGYGYTF
TGTGCCAGCAGTTCCTTTAGGACAGGGGGCTATGGCTACACCTTC
>NA|NA|TRBV7-2|TRBJ1-1
CASSLAALLNTEAFF
TGTGCCAGCAGCTTAGCAGCTCTTTTGAACACTGAAGCTTTCTTT
>NA|NA|TRBV9|TRBJ2-5
CASSASGFQETQYF
TGTGCCAGCAGCGCGTCAGGGTTCCAAGAGACCCAGTACTTC
>NA|once|TRBV28|TRBJ1-6
CASSFGTTTRNSPLHF
TGTGCCAGCAGTTTCGGCACAACAACGAGGAATTCACCCCTCCACTTT
>TRBD1|NA|TRBV7-9|TRBJ2-1
CASSLAQGTGYNEQFF
TGTGCCAGCAGCTTAGCGCAAGGGACAGGATACAATGAGCAGTTCTTC
>NA|NA|TRBV6-5|TRBJ1-5
CASSRTLRGQPQHF
TGTGCCAGCAGTAGGACACTAAGGGGGCAGCCCCAGCATTTT
>NA|NA|TRBV5-1|TRBJ2-1
CASSPAGELTNEQFF
TGCGCCAGCAGCCCCGCCGGGGAGCTCACGAATGAGCAGTTCTTC
>TRBD2|once|TRBV5-1|TRBJ2-3
CASSLTSVSYTQYF
TGCGCCAGCAGCTTGACTAGCGTGTCATATACGCAGTATTTT
>NA|NA|TRBV30|TRBJ1-2
CAWSTPNRVGYGYTF
TGTGCCTGGAGTACCCCGAACAGGGTGGGCTATGGCTACACCTTC
>NA|NA|TRBV9|TRBJ2-5
CASSVGAGGGETQYF
TGTGCCAGCAGCGTAGGTGCCGGGGGTGGAGAGACCCAGTACTTC